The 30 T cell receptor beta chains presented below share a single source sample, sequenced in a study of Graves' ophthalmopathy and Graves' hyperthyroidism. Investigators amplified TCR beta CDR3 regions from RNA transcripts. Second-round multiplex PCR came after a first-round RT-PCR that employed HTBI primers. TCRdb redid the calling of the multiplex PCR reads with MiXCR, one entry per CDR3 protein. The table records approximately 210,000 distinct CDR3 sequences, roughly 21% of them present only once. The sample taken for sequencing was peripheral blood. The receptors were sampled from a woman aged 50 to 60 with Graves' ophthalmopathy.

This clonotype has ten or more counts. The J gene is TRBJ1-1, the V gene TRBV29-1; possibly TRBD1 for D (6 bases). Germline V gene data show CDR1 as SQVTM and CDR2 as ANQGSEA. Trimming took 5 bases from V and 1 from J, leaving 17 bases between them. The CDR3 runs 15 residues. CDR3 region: CSVQDARGRNTEAFF. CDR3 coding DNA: TGCAGCGTTCAGGACGCAAGGGGGAGGAACACTGAAGCTTTCTTT.

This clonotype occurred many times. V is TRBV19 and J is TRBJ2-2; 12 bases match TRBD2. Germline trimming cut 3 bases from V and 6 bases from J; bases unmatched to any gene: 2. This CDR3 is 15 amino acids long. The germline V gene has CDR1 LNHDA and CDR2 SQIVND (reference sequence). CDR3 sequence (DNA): TGTGCCAGTAGTATGACTAGCGGGAGTGCCGGGGAGCTGTTTTTT. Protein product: CASSMTSGSAGELFF.

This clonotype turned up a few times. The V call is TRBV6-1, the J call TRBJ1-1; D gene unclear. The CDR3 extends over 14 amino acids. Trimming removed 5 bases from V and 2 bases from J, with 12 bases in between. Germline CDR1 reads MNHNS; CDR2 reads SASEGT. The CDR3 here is CASSRTEANTEAFF. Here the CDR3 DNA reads TGTGCCAGCAGTCGGACCGAAGCTAACACTGAAGCTTTCTTT.

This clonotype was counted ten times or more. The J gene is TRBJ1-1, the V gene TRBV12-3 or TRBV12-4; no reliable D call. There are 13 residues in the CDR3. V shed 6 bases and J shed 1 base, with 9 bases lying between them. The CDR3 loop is CASRGVGNTEAFF. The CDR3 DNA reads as TGTGCCAGCAGGGGAGTGGGGAACACTGAAGCTTTCTTT.

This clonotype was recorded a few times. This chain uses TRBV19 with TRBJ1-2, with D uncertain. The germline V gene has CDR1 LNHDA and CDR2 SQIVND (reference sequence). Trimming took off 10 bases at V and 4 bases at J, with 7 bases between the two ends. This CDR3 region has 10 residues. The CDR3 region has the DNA TGTGCCACCTACACCTATGGCTACACCTTC. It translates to CATYTYGYTF.

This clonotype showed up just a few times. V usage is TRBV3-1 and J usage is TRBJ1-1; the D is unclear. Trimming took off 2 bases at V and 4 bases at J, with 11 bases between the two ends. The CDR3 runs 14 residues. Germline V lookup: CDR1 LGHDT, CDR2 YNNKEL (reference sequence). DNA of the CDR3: TGTGCCAGCAGCCAACGGGGAGAGGGCACTGAAGCTTTCTTT. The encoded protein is CASSQRGEGTEAFF.

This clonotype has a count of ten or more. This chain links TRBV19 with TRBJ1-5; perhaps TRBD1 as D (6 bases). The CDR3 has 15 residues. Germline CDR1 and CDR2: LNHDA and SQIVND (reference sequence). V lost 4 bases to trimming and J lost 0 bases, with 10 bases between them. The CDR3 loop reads CASSRTAVSNQPQHF. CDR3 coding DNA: TGTGCCAGTAGTAGGACAGCCGTTAGCAATCAGCCCCAGCATTTT. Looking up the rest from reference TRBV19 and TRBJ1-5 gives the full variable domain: DGGITQSPKYLFRKEGQNVTLSCEQNLNHDAMYWYRQDPGQGLRLIYYSQIVNDFQKGDIAEGYSVSREKKESFPLTVTSAQKNPTAFYLCASSRTAVSNQPQHFGDGTRLSIL.

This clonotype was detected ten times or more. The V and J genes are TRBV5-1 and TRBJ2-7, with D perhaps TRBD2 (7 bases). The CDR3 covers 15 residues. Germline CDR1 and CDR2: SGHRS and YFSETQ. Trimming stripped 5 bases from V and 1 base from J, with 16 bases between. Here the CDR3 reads CASRPRGTLSYEQYF. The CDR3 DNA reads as TGCGCCAGCAGACCGCGGGGGACACTTTCCTACGAGCAGTACTTC.

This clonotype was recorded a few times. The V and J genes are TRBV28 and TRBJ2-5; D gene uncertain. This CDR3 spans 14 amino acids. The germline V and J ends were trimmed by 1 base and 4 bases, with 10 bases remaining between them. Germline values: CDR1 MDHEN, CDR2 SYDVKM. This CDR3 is CASSLFSALETQYF. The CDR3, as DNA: TGTGCCAGCAGTTTATTTTCGGCGTTAGAGACCCAGTACTTC.

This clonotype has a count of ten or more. CDR3 in DNA: TGTGCCAGCAGTGTGAATCTCCAAGAGACCCAGTACTTC. This gives the protein CASSVNLQETQYF. The chain employs TRBV2 and TRBJ2-5, with no clear D. From germline, CDR1 is SNHLY and CDR2 FYNNEI. V was cut by 4 bases and J by 1 base, with 7 bases left in between. CDR3 length: 13 amino acids.

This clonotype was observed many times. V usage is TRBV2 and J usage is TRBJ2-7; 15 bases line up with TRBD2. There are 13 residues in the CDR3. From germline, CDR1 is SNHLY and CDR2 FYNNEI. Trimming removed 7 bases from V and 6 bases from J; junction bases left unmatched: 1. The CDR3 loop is CASKGLAGGEQYF. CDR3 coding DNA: TGTGCCAGCAAGGGACTAGCGGGAGGCGAGCAGTACTTC.

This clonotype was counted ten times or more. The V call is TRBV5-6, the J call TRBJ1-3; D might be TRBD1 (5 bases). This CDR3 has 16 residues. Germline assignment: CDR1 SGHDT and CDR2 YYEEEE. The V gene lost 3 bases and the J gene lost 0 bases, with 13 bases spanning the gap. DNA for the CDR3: TGTGCCAGCAGCTCCGCCGGGGCCCGCTCTGGAAACACCATATATTTT. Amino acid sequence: CASSSAGARSGNTIYF. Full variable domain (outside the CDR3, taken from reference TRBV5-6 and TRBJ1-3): DAGVTQSPTHLIKTRGQQVTLRCSPKSGHDTVSWYQQALGQGPQFIFQYYEEEERQRGNFPDRFSGHQFPNYSSELNVNALLLGDSALYLCASSSAGARSGNTIYFGEGSWLTVV.

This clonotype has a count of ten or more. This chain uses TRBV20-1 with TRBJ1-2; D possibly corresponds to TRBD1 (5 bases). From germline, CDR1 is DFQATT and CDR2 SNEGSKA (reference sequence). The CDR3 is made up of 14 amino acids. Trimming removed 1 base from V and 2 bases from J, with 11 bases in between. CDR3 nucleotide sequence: TGCAGTGCTAGAGTTCCAGGGACCAACTATGGCTACACCTTC. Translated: CSARVPGTNYGYTF.

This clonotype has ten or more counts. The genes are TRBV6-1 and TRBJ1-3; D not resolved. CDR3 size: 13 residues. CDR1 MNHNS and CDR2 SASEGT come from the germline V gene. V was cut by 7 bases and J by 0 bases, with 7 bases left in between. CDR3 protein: CASKENSGNTIYF. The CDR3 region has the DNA TGTGCCAGCAAGGAGAACTCTGGAAACACCATATATTTT.

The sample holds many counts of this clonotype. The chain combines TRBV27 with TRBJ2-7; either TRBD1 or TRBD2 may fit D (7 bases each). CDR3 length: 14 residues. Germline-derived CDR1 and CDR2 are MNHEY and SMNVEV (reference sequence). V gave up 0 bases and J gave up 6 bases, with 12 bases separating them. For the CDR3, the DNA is TGTGCCAGCAGTTTATCAGGGGGCGGGAGCGAGCAGTACTTC. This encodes CASSLSGGGSEQYF.

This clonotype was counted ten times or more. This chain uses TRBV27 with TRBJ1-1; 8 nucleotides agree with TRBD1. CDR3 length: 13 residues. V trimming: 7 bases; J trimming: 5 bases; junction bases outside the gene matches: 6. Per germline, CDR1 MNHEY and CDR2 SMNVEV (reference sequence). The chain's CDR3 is CASISGGGTEAFF. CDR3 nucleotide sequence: TGTGCCAGCATCTCAGGGGGCGGAACTGAAGCTTTCTTT.

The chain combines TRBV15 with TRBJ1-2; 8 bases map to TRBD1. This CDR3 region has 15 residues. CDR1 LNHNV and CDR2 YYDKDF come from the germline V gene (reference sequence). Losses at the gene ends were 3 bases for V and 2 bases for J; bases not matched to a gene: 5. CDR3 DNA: TGTGCCACCAGCAGCCGACAGGGGAACAACTATGGCTACACCTTC. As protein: CATSSRQGNNYGYTF.

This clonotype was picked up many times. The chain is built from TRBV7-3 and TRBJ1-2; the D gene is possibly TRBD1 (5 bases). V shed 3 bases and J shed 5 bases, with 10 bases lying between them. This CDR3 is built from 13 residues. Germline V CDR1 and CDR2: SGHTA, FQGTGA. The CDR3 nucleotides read TGTGCCAGCAGCTTCCCAGGGAATTATGGCTACACCTTC. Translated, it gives CASSFPGNYGYTF.

This CDR3 is CASSLLVAGPDTEAFF. CDR3 coding DNA: TGCGCCAGCAGCTTGCTCGTTGCAGGGCCCGACACTGAAGCTTTCTTT. The chain links TRBV5-1 to TRBJ1-1; D is perhaps TRBD1 (5 bases). Trimming removed 1 base from V and 3 bases from J, with 16 bases in between. This CDR3 spans 16 amino acids. Germline CDR1 and CDR2: SGHRS and YFSETQ.

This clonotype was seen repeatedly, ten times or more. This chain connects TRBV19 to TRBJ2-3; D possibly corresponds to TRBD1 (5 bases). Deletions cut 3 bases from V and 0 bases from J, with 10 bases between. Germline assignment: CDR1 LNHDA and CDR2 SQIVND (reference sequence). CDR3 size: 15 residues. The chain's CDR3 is CASSIRQSSTDTQYF. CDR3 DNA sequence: TGTGCCAGTAGTATCCGACAGTCTAGCACAGATACGCAGTATTTT.

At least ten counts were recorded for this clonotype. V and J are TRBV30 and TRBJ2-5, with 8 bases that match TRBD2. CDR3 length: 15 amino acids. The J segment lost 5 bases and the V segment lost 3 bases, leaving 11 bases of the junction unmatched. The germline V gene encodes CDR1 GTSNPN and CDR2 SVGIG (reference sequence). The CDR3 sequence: CAWRTGTRVGETQYF. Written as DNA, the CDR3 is TGTGCCTGGAGGACCGGGACTAGGGTCGGGGAGACCCAGTACTTC.

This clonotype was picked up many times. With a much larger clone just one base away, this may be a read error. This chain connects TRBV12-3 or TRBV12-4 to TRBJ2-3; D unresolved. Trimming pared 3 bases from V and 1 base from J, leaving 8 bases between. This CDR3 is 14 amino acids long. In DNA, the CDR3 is TGTGCCAGCAGTTTTAGTGGCGGCACAGATACGCAGTATTTT. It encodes CASSFSGGTDTQYF.

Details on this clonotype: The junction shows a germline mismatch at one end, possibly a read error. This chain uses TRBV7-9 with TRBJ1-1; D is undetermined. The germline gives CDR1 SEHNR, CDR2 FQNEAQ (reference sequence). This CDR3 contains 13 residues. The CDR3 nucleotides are TGTACCAGCAGCTTGAGCGGTACAGTTAGAGCTTTCTTT. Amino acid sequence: CTSSLSGTVRAFF.

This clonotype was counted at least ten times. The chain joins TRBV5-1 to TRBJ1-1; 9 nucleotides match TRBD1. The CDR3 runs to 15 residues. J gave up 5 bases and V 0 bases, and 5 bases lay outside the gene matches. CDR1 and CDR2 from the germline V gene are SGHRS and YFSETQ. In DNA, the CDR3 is TGCGCCAGCAGCTTGGACAGGGGGCATGGAACTGAAGCTTTCTTT. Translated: CASSLDRGHGTEAFF.

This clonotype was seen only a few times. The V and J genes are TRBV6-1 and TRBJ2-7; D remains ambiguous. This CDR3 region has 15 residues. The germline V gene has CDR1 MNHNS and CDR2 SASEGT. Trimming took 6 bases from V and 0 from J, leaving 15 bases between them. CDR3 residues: CASSLSTLSSYEQYF. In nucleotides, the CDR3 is TGTGCCAGCAGCCTGTCCACTCTCAGCTCCTACGAGCAGTACTTC.

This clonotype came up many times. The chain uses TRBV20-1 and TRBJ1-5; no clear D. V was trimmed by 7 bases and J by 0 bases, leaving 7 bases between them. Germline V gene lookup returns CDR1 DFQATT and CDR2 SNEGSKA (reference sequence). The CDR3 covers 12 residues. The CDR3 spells CSVTSSNQPQHF. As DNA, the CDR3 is TGCAGTGTTACAAGTAGCAATCAGCCCCAGCATTTT.

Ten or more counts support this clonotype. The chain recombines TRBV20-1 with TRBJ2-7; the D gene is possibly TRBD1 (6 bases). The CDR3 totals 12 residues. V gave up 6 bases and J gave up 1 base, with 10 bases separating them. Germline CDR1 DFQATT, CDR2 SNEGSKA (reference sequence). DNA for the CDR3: TGCAGTGCCACAGGACAGTCCTACGAGCAGTACTTC. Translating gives CSATGQSYEQYF.

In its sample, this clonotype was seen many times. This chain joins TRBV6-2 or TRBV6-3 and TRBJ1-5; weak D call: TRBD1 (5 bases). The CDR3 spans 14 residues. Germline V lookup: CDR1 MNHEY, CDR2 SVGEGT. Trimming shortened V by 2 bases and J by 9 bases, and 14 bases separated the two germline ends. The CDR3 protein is CASSYEQGVRPQHF. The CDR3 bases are TGTGCCAGCAGTTACGAGCAGGGTGTAAGGCCCCAGCATTTT.

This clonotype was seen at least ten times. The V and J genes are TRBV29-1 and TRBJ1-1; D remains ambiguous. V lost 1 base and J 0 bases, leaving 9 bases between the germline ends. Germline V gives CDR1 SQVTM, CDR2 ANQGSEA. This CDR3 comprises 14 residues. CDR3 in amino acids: CSVEVSGMNTEAFF. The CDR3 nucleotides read TGCAGCGTTGAAGTGTCGGGTATGAACACTGAAGCTTTCTTT.

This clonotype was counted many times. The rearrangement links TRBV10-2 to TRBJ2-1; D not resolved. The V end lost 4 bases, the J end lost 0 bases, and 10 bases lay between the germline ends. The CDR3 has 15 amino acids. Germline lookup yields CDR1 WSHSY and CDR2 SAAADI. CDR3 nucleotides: TGCGCCAGCAGTGCGGGCACGAGCTCCTACAATGAGCAGTTCTTC. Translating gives CASSAGTSSYNEQFF.